This entry describes one T cell receptor (beta chain). The antigen is not known. This CDR3 comprises 14 residues. The V gene's germline CDR1 is GTSNPN and CDR2 SVGIG (reference sequence). V was clipped by 5 bases and J by 7 bases, with 15 bases between them. These data originate in a study of long-term antiretroviral therapy in people with HIV. Study information: Collection dates of the earliest samples fall about a decade before the 2015 immediate-ART recommendation. Findings and caveats of the study: There were no data on ART adherence, viral resistance or therapy changes, a gap that limits inferences about post-ART repertoire changes.

The assay used was immunoSEQ (version v3.0), run at survey level. Using immunoSEQ multiplex PCR, the repertoire was profiled, and TCRdb retains in-frame clones only, with some absent. The sample lists more than 15,000 clones; approximately 80% were seen once. The TCR originated in a man between 18 and 35 years old with HIV. The sequenced sample was unsorted PBMCs, obtained 0.3 years after starting antiretroviral therapy. The chain employs TRBV30 and TRBJ1-6; a weak D match, TRBD1 (5 bases). CDR3 in DNA: TGTGCCTGGGGAACCGGGACGGGGAATTCACCCCTCCACTTT. Amino acid sequence: CAWGTGTGNSPLHF.